One and the same sample provided the 23 T cell receptor beta chains below, sequenced in a study of resident and recirculating memory T cells in vitiligo. Here immunoSEQ multiplex PCR was the method, and the copy in TCRdb shows in-frame clones only, minus some. The sample has about 76,000 clones; about 90% are singletons. The specimen sequenced was blood. The source is a male donor with vitiligo.

The V call is TRBV19, the J call TRBJ2-1, with TRBD2 matching 9 bases. The germline CDR1 and CDR2 sequences are LNHDA and SQIVND (reference sequence). V lost 7 bases and J lost 7; bases outside the gene matches: 17. The CDR3 has 17 residues. The CDR3 loop is CASTNTRLADGWNEQFF. CDR3 DNA sequence: TGTGCCAGTACCAATACCCGACTAGCGGACGGTTGGAATGAGCAGTTCTTC.

The chain employs TRBV4-3 and TRBJ2-6, with D possibly TRBD1 on 6 matching bases. Germline CDR1 LGHNA, CDR2 YSLEER. CDR3 length equals 16 residues. V was shortened by 2 bases and J by 3 bases, with 11 bases between the two germline ends. The CDR3 loop reads CASSQLQGSGANVLTF. CDR3 coding DNA: TGCGCCAGCAGCCAACTTCAGGGGAGTGGGGCCAACGTCCTGACTTTC.

The CDR3 reads CASSPGGGRSDTGELFF. The CDR3 DNA follows: TGTGCCAGCAGCCCAGGTGGCGGGAGGTCGGACACCGGGGAGCTGTTTTTT. The chain joins TRBV7-6 to TRBJ2-2; 8 nucleotides agree with TRBD2. V shed 5 bases, J shed 3 bases, and the junction held 11 bases outside the gene matches. Germline assignment: CDR1 SGHVS and CDR2 FNYEAQ. The CDR3 loop spans 17 amino acids.

The chain employs TRBV5-1 and TRBJ2-1; D ambiguous. Germline V gene sequence: CDR1 SGHRS, CDR2 YFSETQ. CDR3 length equals 14 residues. Trimming removed 0 bases at V and 7 bases at J, with 11 bases between. CDR3 residues: CASSLVIRVNEQFF. In DNA form, the CDR3 reads TGCGCCAGCAGCTTGGTAATTCGGGTAAATGAGCAGTTCTTC.

This sequence joins TRBV6-1 and TRBJ2-2; 11 nucleotides line up with TRBD1. The CDR3 is 15 amino acids. Germline values: CDR1 MNHNS, CDR2 SASEGT. The trim removed 6 bases at V and 4 bases at J, leaving 4 bases unmatched. This CDR3 reads CASRPGTGGTGELFF. As DNA, the CDR3 is TGTGCCAGCAGACCCGGGACAGGGGGCACCGGGGAGCTGTTTTTT.

The chain combines TRBV7-8 with TRBJ2-7; 10 positions agree with TRBD1. Germline CDR1 reads SGHVS; CDR2 reads FQNEAQ. The CDR3 totals 14 residues. The V and J ends lost 3 bases and 6 bases, in that order; junction bases with no gene match: 5. The CDR3 protein is CASSLQGQGSEQYF. CDR3 DNA: TGTGCCAGCAGCTTGCAGGGACAGGGGAGCGAGCAGTACTTC.

The chain uses TRBV9 and TRBJ1-4; the match to TRBD1 covers 8 bases. The CDR3 loop spans 15 amino acids. Germline V CDR1 and CDR2: SGDLS, YYNGEE. V dropped 4 bases and J dropped 8; count of bases not matched to a gene: 10. CDR3 in amino acids: CASSPPTGGKEKLFF. The CDR3 DNA reads as TGTGCCAGCAGCCCCCCAACAGGGGGGAAGGAAAAACTGTTTTTT.

CDR3 DNA sequence: TGCGCCAGCAGACCGGGAAGTTGGCCGGGAGAAGATACGCAGTATTTT. This sequence encodes CASRPGSWPGEDTQYF. The genes are TRBV5-1 and TRBJ2-3; possible D gene TRBD2, 6 bases. The CDR3 covers 16 residues. Germline CDR1 reads SGHRS; CDR2 reads YFSETQ. Trimming cost V 5 bases and J 5 bases, with 21 bases left between them.

This chain connects TRBV7-2 to TRBJ2-1; 12 bases are shared with TRBD2. This CDR3 has 15 residues. Trimming at V came to 4 bases and at J to 10 bases, leaving 8 bases not matched to a gene. CDR1 is SGHTA and CDR2 is FQGNSA in the germline V gene. The DNA of the CDR3 is TGTGCCAGCAGCTCAAGAGGACTAGCGGGAAGGGAGCAGTTCTTC. Translated, it gives CASSSRGLAGREQFF.

Remarks on this clone: Different DNA sequences within this sample yield the same CDR3. The rearrangement uses TRBV6-5 and TRBJ2-3, with 14 bases identical to TRBD2. Germline V gene lookup returns CDR1 MNHEY and CDR2 SVGAGI. The CDR3 spans 15 residues. The V and J ends lost 6 bases and 6 bases, in that order; junction bases with no gene match: 5. CDR3 in amino acids: CASRRLAGGRDTQYF. The CDR3 coding sequence is TGTGCCAGCAGGCGACTAGCGGGAGGGCGGGATACGCAGTATTTT.

The rearrangement uses TRBV2 and TRBJ2-7, with 8 bases identical to TRBD2. V trimming: 4 bases; J trimming: 2 bases; junction bases outside the gene matches: 4. Germline lookup yields CDR1 SNHLY and CDR2 FYNNEI. The CDR3 is made up of 14 amino acids. CDR3 coding DNA: TGTGCCAGCAGTGGAACGGGAGGGACCTACGAGCAGTACTTC. Protein sequence: CASSGTGGTYEQYF.

This CDR3 is CSAPKDSYNEQFF. The DNA for the CDR3 is TGCAGCGCTCCAAAAGACAGCTACAATGAGCAGTTCTTC. J is TRBJ2-1 and V is TRBV29-1, with D tentatively TRBD1 (5 bases). V was shortened by 7 bases and J by 3 bases, with 13 bases between the two germline ends. The CDR3 spans 13 residues. Germline-derived CDR1 and CDR2 are SQVTM and ANQGSEA.

The chain combines TRBV19 with TRBJ1-5; D is unresolved. Germline CDR1 is LNHDA and CDR2 is SQIVND (reference sequence). CDR3 length: 13 amino acids. Trimming removed 5 bases at V and 11 bases at J, with 16 bases between. The CDR3 is CASSSLEVETQHF. The CDR3, as DNA: TGTGCCAGTAGTTCCCTGGAAGTGGAGACCCAGCATTTT.

The chain couples TRBV5-1 to TRBJ1-1, with 7 bases fitting TRBD1. V gave up 1 base and J gave up 4 bases; unmatched junction bases: 4. Germline CDR1 and CDR2: SGHRS and YFSETQ. The CDR3 loop spans 14 amino acids. The CDR3 spells CASSLRQGPTEAFF. As DNA, the CDR3 is TGCGCCAGCAGCTTGCGACAGGGCCCCACTGAAGCTTTCTTT.

The chain employs TRBV10-3 and TRBJ2-7; D is unresolved. The CDR3 is 13 residues long. Trimming removed 6 bases at V and 0 bases at J, with 9 bases between. Germline V gene lookup returns CDR1 ENHRY and CDR2 SYGVKD. The CDR3 reads CAIRTLSSYEQYF. The CDR3 nucleotides are TGTGCCATCAGGACACTGAGCTCCTACGAGCAGTACTTC.

The CDR3 nucleotides are TGTGCCATCAGTGACACGACTAGCGGGAGGGCCCCAGACAATGAGCAGTTCTTC. This sequence encodes CAISDTTSGRAPDNEQFF. This chain links TRBV10-3 with TRBJ2-1, with 14 bases fitting TRBD2. V lost 3 bases to trimming and J lost 5 bases; unmatched junction nucleotides: 9. Germline lookup yields CDR1 ENHRY and CDR2 SYGVKD. This CDR3 is 18 amino acids long.

The J gene is TRBJ2-7, the V gene TRBV10-3; 12 bases fit TRBD1. Looked up from germline, CDR1 is ENHRY and CDR2 is SYGVKD. With 3 bases clipped from V and 4 bases from J, the junction kept 4 bases outside the gene matches. This CDR3 comprises 15 residues. The DNA for the CDR3 is TGTGCCATCAGTGACCCGGGACAGGGGGCTTACGAGCAGTACTTC. Translating gives CAISDPGQGAYEQYF.

The V and J genes are TRBV5-8 and TRBJ2-7; 9 bases are a match to TRBD2. The ends lost 4 bases at V and 4 bases at J; junction bases unmatched: 6. The CDR3 has 14 amino acids. Germline V lookup: CDR1 SGHTS, CDR2 YDEGEE. In DNA form, the CDR3 reads TGTGCCAGCAGCCGGCTAGCGGGGCCTTACGAGCAGTACTTC. This sequence encodes CASSRLAGPYEQYF. Supplemented by reference TRBV5-8 and TRBJ2-7, the full variable domain reads EAGVTQSPTHLIKTRGQQATLRCSPISGHTSVYWYQQALGLGLQFLLWYDEGEERNRGNFPPRFSGRQFPNYSSELNVNALELEDSALYLCASSRLAGPYEQYFGPGTRLTVT.

The gene calls are TRBV9 and TRBJ2-1; 7 bases match TRBD2. The junction had 3 bases not matched to a gene; V was cut back by 0 bases and J by 6 bases. The CDR3 runs 14 residues. The germline V gene has CDR1 SGDLS and CDR2 YYNGEE. CDR3 bases: TGTGCCAGCAGCGTAGCTCCGGGGGGCAATGAGCAGTTCTTC. Translation gives CASSVAPGGNEQFF.

This sequence joins TRBV5-4 and TRBJ2-5, with TRBD2 identical over 13 bases. Trimming at V came to 1 base and at J to 4 bases, leaving 1 base not matched to a gene. This CDR3 is 15 amino acids long. Per the germline V gene, CDR1 is SGHNT and CDR2 is YYREEE (reference sequence). In DNA, the CDR3 is TGTGCCAGCAGCTTGACTAGCGGGGGGGGAGAGACCCAGTACTTC. It is translated as CASSLTSGGGETQYF. Full variable domain (rest looked up from reference TRBV5-4 and TRBJ2-5): ETGVTQSPTHLIKTRGQQVTLRCSSQSGHNTVSWYQQALGQGPQFIFQYYREEENGRGNFPPRFSGLQFPNYSSELNVNALELDDSALYLCASSLTSGGGETQYFGPGTRLLVL.

The chain has TRBV5-1 and TRBJ1-1; a possible D gene is TRBD1 (6 bases). Trimming took 3 bases from V and 2 from J, leaving 14 bases between them. The germline V gene has CDR1 SGHRS and CDR2 YFSETQ. The CDR3 contains 15 residues. The CDR3 DNA follows: TGCGCCAGCAGCTCCCTCGGGGACACCAACACTGAAGCTTTCTTT. Translated: CASSSLGDTNTEAFF.

The chain links TRBV29-1 to TRBJ2-1, with 7 nucleotides matching TRBD2. Germline CDR1 is SQVTM and CDR2 is ANQGSEA. Trimming cost V 7 bases and J 9 bases; bases outside gene matches: 12. The CDR3 has 13 amino acids. The CDR3, as DNA: TGCAGCGCCGTACTAGCGAGAGGGAGTGAGCAGTTCTTC. Amino acid sequence: CSAVLARGSEQFF.

This clone was seen only once. The rearrangement joins TRBV5-1 to TRBJ2-4; D uncertain. CDR1 and CDR2 from the germline V gene are SGHRS and YFSETQ. The V end lost 4 bases, the J end lost 0 bases, and 11 bases lay between the germline ends. The CDR3 is 15 residues long. The CDR3: CASSDHRIAKNIQYF. The CDR3 region has the DNA TGCGCCAGCAGCGACCACAGAATAGCCAAAAACATTCAGTACTTC.